These T cell receptor beta chains were read from a single sample in a study of cytomegalovirus exposure and HLA in healthy donors. Clones were sequenced by immunoSEQ multiplex PCR, and TCRdb holds only the in-frame ones, with some missing. The sample contains about 110,000 clones, 15% of which appear only once. Material for sequencing was PBMCs. All receptors derive from a woman aged 18-29 years in good health and CMV-seronegative. Both conserved end residues are part of each CDR3. Each record gives: D gene, clone size, V gene, J gene, CDR3 length, CDR3 DNA, CDR3 protein. A D gene is named only where the DNA matches it firmly. Expanded clones get a size class; other rows say once, few or many, or leave the size out.

d_call: -
clone_size: -
v_call: TRBV28
j_call: TRBJ2-7
cdr3_length: 16
cdr3_nt: TGTGCCAGCAGTTACCCCGACTCCCGTGGAATCTACGAGCAGTACTTC
cdr3_aa: CASSYPDSRGIYEQYF

d_call: -
clone_size: -
v_call: TRBV9
j_call: TRBJ2-3
cdr3_length: 14
cdr3_nt: TGTGCCAGCAGCTCCGACAGGAGCACAGATACGCAGTATTTT
cdr3_aa: CASSSDRSTDTQYF

d_call: -
clone_size: -
v_call: TRBV28
j_call: TRBJ2-3
cdr3_length: 17
cdr3_nt: TGTGCCAGCAAGGTTGGGGGCGGGCCAATAAGCACAGATACGCAGTATTTT
cdr3_aa: CASKVGGGPISTDTQYF

d_call: -
clone_size: -
v_call: TRBV5-4
j_call: TRBJ1-1
cdr3_length: 15
cdr3_nt: TGTGCCAGCAGCAGGAGACAGGCAATGAACACTGAAGCTTTCTTT
cdr3_aa: CASSRRQAMNTEAFF

d_call: -
clone_size: few
v_call: TRBV13
j_call: TRBJ2-1
cdr3_length: 15
cdr3_nt: TGTGCCAGCAGCTCACAACCCCACAGGGCAGGGGAGCAGTTCTTC
cdr3_aa: CASSSQPHRAGEQFF

d_call: -
clone_size: -
v_call: TRBV27
j_call: TRBJ2-2
cdr3_length: 14
cdr3_nt: TGTGCCAGCAGAGAGGGCGCGAACACCGGGGAGCTGTTTTTT
cdr3_aa: CASREGANTGELFF

d_call: -
clone_size: few
v_call: TRBV5-1
j_call: TRBJ1-1
cdr3_length: 19
cdr3_nt: TGCGCCAGCAGTTTGCGCCCTGGGCAGGGAGGCCCGCTGAACACTGAAGCTTTCTTT
cdr3_aa: CASSLRPGQGGPLNTEAFF

d_call: -
clone_size: -
v_call: TRBV29-1
j_call: TRBJ1-2
cdr3_length: 15
cdr3_nt: TGCAGCGCCGATTTTGGGGCCTCCCCAGACTATGGCTACACCTTC
cdr3_aa: CSADFGASPDYGYTF

d_call: TRBD2
clone_size: -
v_call: TRBV2
j_call: TRBJ2-7
cdr3_length: 15
cdr3_nt: TGTGCCAGCACTGATCGGCTAGCGGACCCTTACGAGCAGTACTTC
cdr3_aa: CASTDRLADPYEQYF

d_call: -
clone_size: few
v_call: TRBV19
j_call: TRBJ2-5
cdr3_length: 13
cdr3_nt: TGTGCCAGTAGAAGCCAGGGGACAGAGACCCAGTACTTC
cdr3_aa: CASRSQGTETQYF

d_call: TRBD1
clone_size: few
v_call: TRBV28
j_call: TRBJ1-5
cdr3_length: 14
cdr3_nt: TGTGCCAGCAGGCCTAGACAGGGGAATCAGCCCCAGCATTTT
cdr3_aa: CASRPRQGNQPQHF

d_call: TRBD2
clone_size: many
v_call: TRBV9
j_call: TRBJ2-5
cdr3_length: 18
cdr3_nt: TGTGCCAGCAGCGTAGCTCCAGCGGGAGGTCTGGGGAGAGAGACCCAGTACTTC
cdr3_aa: CASSVAPAGGLGRETQYF

d_call: TRBD1
clone_size: few
v_call: TRBV30
j_call: TRBJ1-3
cdr3_length: 16
cdr3_nt: TGTGCCTGGAGTGTTTCCGGCAGGGGGCCTGGAAACACCATATATTTT
cdr3_aa: CAWSVSGRGPGNTIYF

d_call: -
clone_size: -
v_call: TRBV28
j_call: TRBJ1-4
cdr3_length: 14
cdr3_nt: TGTGCCAGCAGTTTACAGGGATTGGTTGAAAAACTGTTTTTT
cdr3_aa: CASSLQGLVEKLFF